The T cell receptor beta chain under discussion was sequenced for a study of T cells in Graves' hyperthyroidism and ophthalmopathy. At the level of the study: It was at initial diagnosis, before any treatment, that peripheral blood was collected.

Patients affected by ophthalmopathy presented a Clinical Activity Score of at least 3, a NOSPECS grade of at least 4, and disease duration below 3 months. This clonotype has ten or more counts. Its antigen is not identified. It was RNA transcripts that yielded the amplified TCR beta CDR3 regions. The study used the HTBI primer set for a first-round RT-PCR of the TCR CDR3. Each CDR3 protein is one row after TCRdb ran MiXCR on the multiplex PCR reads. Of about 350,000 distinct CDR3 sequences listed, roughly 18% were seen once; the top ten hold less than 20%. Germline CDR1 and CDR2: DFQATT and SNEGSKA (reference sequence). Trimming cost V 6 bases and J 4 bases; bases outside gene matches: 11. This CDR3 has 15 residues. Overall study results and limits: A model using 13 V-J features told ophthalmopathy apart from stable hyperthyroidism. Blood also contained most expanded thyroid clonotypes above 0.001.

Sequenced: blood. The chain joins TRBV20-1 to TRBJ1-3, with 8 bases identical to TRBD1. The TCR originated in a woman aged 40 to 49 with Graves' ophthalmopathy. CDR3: CSAALDRGLGNTIYF. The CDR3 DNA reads TGCAGTGCCGCCCTAGACAGGGGCCTCGGAAACACCATATATTTT.